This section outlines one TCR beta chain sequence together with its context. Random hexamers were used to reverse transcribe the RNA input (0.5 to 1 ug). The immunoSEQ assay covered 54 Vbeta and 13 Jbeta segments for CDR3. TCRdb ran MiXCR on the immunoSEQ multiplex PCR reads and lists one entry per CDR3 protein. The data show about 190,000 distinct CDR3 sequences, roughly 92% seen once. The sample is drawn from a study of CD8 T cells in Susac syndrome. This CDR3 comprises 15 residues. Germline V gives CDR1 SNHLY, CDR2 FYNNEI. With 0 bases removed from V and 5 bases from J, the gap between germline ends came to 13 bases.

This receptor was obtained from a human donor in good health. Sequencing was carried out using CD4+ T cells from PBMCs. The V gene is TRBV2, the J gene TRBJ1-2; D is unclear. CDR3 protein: CASSEASRPPYGYTF. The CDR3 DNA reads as TGTGCCAGCAGTGAAGCGTCTCGTCCCCCTTATGGCTACACCTTC.